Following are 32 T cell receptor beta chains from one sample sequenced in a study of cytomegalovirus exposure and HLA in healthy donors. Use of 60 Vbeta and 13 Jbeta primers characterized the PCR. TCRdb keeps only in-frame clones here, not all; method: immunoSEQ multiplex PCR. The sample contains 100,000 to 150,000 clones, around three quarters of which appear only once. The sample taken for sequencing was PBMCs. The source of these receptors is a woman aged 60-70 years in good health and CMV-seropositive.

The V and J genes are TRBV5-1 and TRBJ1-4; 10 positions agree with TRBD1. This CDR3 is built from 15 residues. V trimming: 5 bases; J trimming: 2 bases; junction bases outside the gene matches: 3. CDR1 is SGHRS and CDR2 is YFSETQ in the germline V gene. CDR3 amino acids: CASRDRGNTNEKLFF. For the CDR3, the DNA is TGCGCCAGCAGGGACAGGGGGAATACTAATGAAAAACTGTTTTTT.

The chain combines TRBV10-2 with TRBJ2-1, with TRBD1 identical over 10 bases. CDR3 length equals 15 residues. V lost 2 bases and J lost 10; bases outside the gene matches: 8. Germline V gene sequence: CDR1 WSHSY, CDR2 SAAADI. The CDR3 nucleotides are TGCGCCAGCAGTGAGCCGGGACAGGGGATCCGGGAGCAGTTCTTC. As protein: CASSEPGQGIREQFF.

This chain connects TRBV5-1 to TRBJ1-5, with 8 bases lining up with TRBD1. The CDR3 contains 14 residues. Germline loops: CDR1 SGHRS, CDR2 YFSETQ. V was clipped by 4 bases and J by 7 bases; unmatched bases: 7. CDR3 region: CASSPGQGRQPQHF. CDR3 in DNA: TGCGCCAGCAGCCCTGGACAGGGACGACAGCCCCAGCATTTT.

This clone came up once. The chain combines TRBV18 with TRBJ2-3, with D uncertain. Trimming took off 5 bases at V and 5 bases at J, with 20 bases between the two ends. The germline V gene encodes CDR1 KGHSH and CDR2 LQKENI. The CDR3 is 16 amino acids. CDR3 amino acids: CASSSRSADFRDTQYF. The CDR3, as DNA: TGTGCCAGCTCATCCAGGTCCGCTGATTTCCGAGATACGCAGTATTTT. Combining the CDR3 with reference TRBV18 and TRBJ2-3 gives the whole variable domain NAGVMQNPRHLVRRRGQEARLRCSPMKGHSHVYWYRQLPEEGLKFMVYLQKENIIDESGMPKERFSAEFPKEGPSILRIQQVVRGDSAAYFCASSSRSADFRDTQYFGPGTRLTVL.

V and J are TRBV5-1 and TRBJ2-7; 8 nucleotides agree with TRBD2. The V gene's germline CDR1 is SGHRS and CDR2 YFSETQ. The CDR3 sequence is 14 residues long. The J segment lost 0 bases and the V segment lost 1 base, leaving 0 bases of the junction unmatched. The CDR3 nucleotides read TGCGCCAGCAGCTTGACTAGCGGCTCCTACGAGCAGTACTTC. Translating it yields CASSLTSGSYEQYF. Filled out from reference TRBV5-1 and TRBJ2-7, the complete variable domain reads KAGVTQTPRYLIKTRGQQVTLSCSPISGHRSVSWYQQTPGQGLQFLFEYFSETQRNKGNFPGRFSGRQFSNSRSEMNVSTLELGDSALYLCASSLTSGSYEQYFGPGTRLTVT.

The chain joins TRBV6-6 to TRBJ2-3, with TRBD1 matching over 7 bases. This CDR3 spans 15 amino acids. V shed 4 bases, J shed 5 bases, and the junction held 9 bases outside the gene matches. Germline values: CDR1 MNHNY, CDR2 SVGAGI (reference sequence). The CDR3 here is CASSSSDRWGDTQYF. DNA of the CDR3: TGTGCCAGCAGTTCCTCGGACAGGTGGGGAGATACGCAGTATTTT.

CDR3 in DNA: TGTGCCAGCAGTGAATTTATAGTAGCGGGGGCCGGGGAGCTGTTTTTT. This translates into CASSEFIVAGAGELFF. The chain is built from TRBV6-1 and TRBJ2-2; TRBD2 agrees at 9 bases. The CDR3 consists of 16 residues. J was trimmed by 6 bases and V by 2 bases; bases with no gene match: 7. Germline V gene lookup returns CDR1 MNHNS and CDR2 SASEGT.

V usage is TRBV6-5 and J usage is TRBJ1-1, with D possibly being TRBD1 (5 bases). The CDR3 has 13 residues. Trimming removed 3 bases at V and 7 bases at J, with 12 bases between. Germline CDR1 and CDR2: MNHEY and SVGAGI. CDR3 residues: CASSYGGLGEAFF. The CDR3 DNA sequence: TGTGCCAGCAGTTATGGGGGGTTGGGTGAAGCTTTCTTT.

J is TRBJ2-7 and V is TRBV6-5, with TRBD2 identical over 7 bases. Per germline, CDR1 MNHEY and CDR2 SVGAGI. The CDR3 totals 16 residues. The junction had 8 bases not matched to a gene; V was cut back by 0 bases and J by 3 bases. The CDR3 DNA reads TGTGCCAGCAGTTACTCCCGTGGGGGGGTAAGCTACGAGCAGTACTTC. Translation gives CASSYSRGGVSYEQYF.

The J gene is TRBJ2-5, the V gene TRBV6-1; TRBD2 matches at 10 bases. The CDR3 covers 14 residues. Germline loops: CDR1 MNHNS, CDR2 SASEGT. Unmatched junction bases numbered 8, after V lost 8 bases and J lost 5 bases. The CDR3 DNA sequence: TGTGCCAGCGCAAGCGGGGGGGTGGGGGAGACCCAGTACTTC. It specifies CASASGGVGETQYF.

The CDR3 DNA is TGTGCCAGTAGCCTCGAACTGATCCTTAGCAATCAGCCCCAGCATTTT. Translation gives CASSLELILSNQPQHF. The chain is built from TRBV19 and TRBJ1-5; D remains unclear. Germline CDR1 LNHDA, CDR2 SQIVND (reference sequence). Trimming left V 6 bases short and J 0 bases short, with 15 bases between. The CDR3 sequence is 16 residues long.

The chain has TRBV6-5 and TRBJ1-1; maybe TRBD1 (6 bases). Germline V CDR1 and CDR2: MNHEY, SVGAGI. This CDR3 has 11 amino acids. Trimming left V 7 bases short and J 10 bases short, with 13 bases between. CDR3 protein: CASTSGGGAFF. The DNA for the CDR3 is TGTGCCAGCACCTCGGGAGGGGGAGCTTTCTTT.

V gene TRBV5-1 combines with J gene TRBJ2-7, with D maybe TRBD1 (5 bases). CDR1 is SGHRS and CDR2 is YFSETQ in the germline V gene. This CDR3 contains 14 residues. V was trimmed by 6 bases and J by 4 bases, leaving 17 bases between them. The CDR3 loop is CASTLGQGHYEQYF. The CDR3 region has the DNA TGCGCCAGCACCCTCGGACAAGGCCATTACGAGCAGTACTTC. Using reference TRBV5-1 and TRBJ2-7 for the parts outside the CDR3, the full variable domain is KAGVTQTPRYLIKTRGQQVTLSCSPISGHRSVSWYQQTPGQGLQFLFEYFSETQRNKGNFPGRFSGRQFSNSRSEMNVSTLELGDSALYLCASTLGQGHYEQYFGPGTRLTVT.

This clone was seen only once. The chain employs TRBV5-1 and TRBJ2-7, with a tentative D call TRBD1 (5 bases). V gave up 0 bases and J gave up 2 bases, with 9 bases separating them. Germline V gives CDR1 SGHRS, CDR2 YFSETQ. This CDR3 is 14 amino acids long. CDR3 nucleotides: TGCGCCAGCAGCTTGGAACAGGCTGCCTACGAGCAGTACTTC. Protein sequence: CASSLEQAAYEQYF.

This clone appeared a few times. The CDR3 coding sequence is TGTGCCAGCAGCTCCCAGCTGCTAGCGGGGGGCCCCGGGGAGCTGTTTTTT. This translates into CASSSQLLAGGPGELFF. This rearrangement joins TRBV7-3 to TRBJ2-2, with 11 bases matching TRBD2. Germline lookup yields CDR1 SGHTA and CDR2 FQGTGA. There are 17 residues in the CDR3. The V and J ends lost 4 bases and 6 bases, in that order; junction bases with no gene match: 10. Combining the CDR3 with reference TRBV7-3 and TRBJ2-2 gives the whole variable domain GAGVSQTPSNKVTEKGKYVELRCDPISGHTALYWYRQSLGQGPEFLIYFQGTGAADDSGLPNDRFFAVRPEGSVSTLKIQRTERGDSAVYLCASSSQLLAGGPGELFFGEGSRLTVL.

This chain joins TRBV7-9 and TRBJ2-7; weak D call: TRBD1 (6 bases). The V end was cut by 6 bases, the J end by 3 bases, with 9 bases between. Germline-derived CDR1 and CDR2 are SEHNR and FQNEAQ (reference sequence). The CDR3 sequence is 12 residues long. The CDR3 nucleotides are TGTGCCAGCAGTCAAGGGGGCTACGAGCAGTACTTC. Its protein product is CASSQGGYEQYF.

The CDR3 DNA reads as TGCGCCAGCAGCCCGTCGGACAATTCCCGAGAGACCCAGTACTTC. Translation gives CASSPSDNSRETQYF. The J gene is TRBJ2-5, the V gene TRBV5-1; possibly TRBD1 for D (5 bases). The CDR3 length is 15 residues. Germline V gene lookup returns CDR1 SGHRS and CDR2 YFSETQ. Between the trimmed V and J ends, which lost 4 bases and 4 bases, there was a span of 17 bases.

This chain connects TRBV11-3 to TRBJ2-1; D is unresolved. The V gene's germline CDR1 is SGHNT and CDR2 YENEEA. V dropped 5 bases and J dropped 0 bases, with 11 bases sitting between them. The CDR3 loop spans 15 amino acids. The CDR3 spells CASSGGENSYNEQFF. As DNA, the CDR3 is TGTGCCAGCAGCGGCGGAGAGAACTCCTACAATGAGCAGTTCTTC.

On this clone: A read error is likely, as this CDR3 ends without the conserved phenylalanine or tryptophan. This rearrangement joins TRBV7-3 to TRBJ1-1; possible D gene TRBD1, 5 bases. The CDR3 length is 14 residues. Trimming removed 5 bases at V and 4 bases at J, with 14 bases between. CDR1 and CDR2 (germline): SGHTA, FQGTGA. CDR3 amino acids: CASSPQGGGTEAFL. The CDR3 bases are TGTGCCAGCAGCCCCCAGGGTGGCGGCACTGAAGCTTTCCTT.

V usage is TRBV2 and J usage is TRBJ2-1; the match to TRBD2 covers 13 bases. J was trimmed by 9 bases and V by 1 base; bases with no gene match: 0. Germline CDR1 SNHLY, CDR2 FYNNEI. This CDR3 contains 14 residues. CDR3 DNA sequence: TGTGCCAGCAGTGAAGGGACTAGCGGGGGTGAGCAGTTCTTC. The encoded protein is CASSEGTSGGEQFF.

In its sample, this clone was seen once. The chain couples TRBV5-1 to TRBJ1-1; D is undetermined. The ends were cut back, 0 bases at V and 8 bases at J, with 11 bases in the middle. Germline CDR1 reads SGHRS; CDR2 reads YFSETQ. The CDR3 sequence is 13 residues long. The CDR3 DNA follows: TGCGCCAGCAGCTTGGGGCAGAACCAAGAAGCTTTCTTT. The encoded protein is CASSLGQNQEAFF. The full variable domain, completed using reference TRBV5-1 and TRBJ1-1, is KAGVTQTPRYLIKTRGQQVTLSCSPISGHRSVSWYQQTPGQGLQFLFEYFSETQRNKGNFPGRFSGRQFSNSRSEMNVSTLELGDSALYLCASSLGQNQEAFFGQGTRLTVV.

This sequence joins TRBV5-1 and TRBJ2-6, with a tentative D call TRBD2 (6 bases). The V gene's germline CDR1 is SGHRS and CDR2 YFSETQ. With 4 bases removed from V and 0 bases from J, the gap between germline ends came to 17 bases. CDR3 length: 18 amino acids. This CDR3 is CASSPRGLKDSGANVLTF. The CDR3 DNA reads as TGCGCCAGCAGCCCACGGGGGTTGAAAGACTCTGGGGCCAACGTCCTGACTTTC.

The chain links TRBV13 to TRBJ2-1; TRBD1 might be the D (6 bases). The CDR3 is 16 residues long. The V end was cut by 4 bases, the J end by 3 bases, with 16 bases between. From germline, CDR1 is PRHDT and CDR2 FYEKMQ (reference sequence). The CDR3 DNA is TGTGCCAGCAGCTCGACAGGAGATTCGGGCTACAATGAGCAGTTCTTC. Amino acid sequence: CASSSTGDSGYNEQFF.

CDR3 sequence reads: CATSRDRSGRDQPQHF. The CDR3 region has the DNA TGTGCCACCAGCAGAGATAGGTCTGGGCGAGATCAGCCCCAGCATTTT. The rearrangement joins TRBV15 to TRBJ1-5; D ambiguous. This CDR3 spans 16 amino acids. Germline assignment: CDR1 LNHNV and CDR2 YYDKDF (reference sequence). V shed 0 bases and J shed 5 bases, with 14 bases lying between them.

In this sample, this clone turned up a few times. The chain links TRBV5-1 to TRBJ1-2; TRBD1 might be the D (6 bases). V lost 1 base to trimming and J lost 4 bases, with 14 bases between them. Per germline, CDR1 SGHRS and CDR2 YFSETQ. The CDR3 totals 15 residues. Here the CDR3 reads CASSLSGHGFYGYTF. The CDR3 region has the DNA TGCGCCAGCAGCTTGTCGGGACACGGGTTCTATGGCTACACCTTC.

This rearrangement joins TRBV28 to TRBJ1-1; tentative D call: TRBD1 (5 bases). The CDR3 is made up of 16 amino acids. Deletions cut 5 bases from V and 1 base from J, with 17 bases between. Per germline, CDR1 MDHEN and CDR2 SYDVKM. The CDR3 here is CASSPRGEGTNTEAFF. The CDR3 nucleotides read TGTGCCAGCAGTCCCCGGGGGGAGGGGACGAACACTGAAGCTTTCTTT.

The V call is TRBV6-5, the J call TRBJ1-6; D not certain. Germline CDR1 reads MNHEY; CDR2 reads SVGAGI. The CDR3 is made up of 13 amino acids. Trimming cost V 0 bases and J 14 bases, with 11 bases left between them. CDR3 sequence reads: CASSYSMFGALHF. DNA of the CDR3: TGTGCCAGCAGTTACTCGATGTTCGGGGCCCTCCACTTT.

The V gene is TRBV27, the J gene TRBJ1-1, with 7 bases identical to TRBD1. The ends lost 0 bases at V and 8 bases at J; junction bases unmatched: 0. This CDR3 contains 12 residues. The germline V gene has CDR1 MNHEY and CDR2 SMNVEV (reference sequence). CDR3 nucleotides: TGTGCCAGCAGTTTATCGGGACAGGAAGCTTTCTTT. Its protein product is CASSLSGQEAFF.

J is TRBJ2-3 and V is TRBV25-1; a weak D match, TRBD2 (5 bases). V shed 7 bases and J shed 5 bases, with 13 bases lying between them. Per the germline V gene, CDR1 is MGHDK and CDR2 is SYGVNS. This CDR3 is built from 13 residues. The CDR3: CASTAEGEDTQYF. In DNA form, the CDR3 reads TGTGCCAGCACGGCAGAGGGAGAAGATACGCAGTATTTT.

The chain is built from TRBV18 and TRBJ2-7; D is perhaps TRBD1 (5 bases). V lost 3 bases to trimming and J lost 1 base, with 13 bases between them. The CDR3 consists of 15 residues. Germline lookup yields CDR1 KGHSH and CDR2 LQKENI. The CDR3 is CASSPDTKLSYEQYF. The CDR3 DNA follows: TGTGCCAGCTCACCGGACACTAAGCTTTCCTACGAGCAGTACTTC.

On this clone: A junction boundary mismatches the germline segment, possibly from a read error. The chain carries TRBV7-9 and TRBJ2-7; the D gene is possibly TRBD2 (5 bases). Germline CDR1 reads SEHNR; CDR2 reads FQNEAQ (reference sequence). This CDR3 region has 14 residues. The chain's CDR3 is CSSSLIASPLEQYF. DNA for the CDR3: TGTTCCAGCAGCCTAATAGCGTCCCCCCTCGAGCAGTACTTC.

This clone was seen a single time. CDR3 in DNA: TGTGCCACCAGCGAATCAGGGGGTATAGCGGATGGCTACACCTTC. Translated, it gives CATSESGGIADGYTF. This chain connects TRBV15 to TRBJ1-2, with 7 positions matching TRBD1. Trimming took 5 bases from V and 6 from J; bases not matched to a gene: 12. Germline lookup yields CDR1 LNHNV and CDR2 YYDKDF (reference sequence). The CDR3 is made up of 15 amino acids.